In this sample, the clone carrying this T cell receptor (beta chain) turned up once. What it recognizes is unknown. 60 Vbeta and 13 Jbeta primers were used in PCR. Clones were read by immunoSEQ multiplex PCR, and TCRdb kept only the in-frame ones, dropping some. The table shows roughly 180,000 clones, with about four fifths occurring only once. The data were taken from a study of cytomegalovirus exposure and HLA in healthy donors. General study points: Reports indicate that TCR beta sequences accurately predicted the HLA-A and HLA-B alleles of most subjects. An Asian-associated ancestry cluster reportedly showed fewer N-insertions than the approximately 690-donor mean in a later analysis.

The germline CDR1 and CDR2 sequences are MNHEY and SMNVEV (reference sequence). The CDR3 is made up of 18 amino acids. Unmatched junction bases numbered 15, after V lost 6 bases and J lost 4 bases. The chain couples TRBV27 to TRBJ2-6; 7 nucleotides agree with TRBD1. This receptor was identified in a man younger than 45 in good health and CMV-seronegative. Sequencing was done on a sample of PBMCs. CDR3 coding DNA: TGTGCCAGCAGCCCTATCTTGACAGGGCGTGGGGGGGCCAACGTCCTGACTTTC. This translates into CASSPILTGRGGANVLTF.